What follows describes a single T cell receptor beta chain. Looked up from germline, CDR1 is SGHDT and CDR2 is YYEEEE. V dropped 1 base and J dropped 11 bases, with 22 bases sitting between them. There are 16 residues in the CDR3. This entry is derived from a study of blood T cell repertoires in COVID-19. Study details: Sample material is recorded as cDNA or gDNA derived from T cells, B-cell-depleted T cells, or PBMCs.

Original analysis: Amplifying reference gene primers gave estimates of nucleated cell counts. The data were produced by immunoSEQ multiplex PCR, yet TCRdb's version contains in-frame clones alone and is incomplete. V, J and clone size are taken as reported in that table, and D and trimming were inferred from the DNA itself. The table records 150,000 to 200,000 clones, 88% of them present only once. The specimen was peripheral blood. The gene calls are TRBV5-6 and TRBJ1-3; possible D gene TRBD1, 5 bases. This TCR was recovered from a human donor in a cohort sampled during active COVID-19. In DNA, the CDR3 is TGTGCCAGCAGCTTGCGGTACGTTGTAACAGGCGCACCCATATATTTT. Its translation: CASSLRYVVTGAPIYF.